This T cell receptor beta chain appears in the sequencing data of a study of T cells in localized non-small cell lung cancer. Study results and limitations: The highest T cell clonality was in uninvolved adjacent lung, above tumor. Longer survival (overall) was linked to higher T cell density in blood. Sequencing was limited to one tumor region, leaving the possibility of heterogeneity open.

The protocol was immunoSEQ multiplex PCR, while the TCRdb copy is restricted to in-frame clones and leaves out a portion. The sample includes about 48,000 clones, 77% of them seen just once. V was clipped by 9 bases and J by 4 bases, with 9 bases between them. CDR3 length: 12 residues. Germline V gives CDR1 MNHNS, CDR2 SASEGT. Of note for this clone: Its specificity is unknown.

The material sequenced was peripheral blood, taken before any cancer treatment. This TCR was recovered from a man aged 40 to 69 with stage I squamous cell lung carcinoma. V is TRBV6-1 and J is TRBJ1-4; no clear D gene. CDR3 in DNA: TGTGCCAGTAATCGTCTTAATGAAAAACTGTTTTTT. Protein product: CASNRLNEKLFF.